This T cell receptor (beta chain) was retrieved from a study of T cell repertoires in cytomegalovirus infection. Overall study findings and caveats: Of the TCR beta families, the public ones yielded a cumulative frequency that identified carriers of CMV plus the relevant HLA.

The CDR3 is 13 amino acids. CDR1 and CDR2 from the germline V gene are SGHKS and YYEKEE (reference sequence). Deletions cut 0 bases from V and 10 bases from J, with 13 bases between. Worth noting for this clonotype: What it binds is not known.

Via MiXCR, TCRdb re-called the reads, giving one row per CDR3 protein. Found here are hundreds of thousands of distinct CDR3 sequences, around a third of them singletons; the top ten hold 15% to 20%. This sequence joins TRBV5-5 and TRBJ1-2; D unresolved. The sequence was obtained from a human donor in good health (CMV status not recorded). Some clones in this sample may be carry-over from other donors' samples. Here the sequenced sample was cultured PBMCs, taken from culture after CMV antigen stimulation. This CDR3 reads CASSLVVEPFYTF. The CDR3 DNA reads TGTGCCAGCAGCTTGGTTGTCGAGCCATTCTACACCTTC. Based on the CDR3 plus reference TRBV5-5 and TRBJ1-2, the full variable domain is DAGVTQSPTHLIKTRGQQVTLRCSPISGHKSVSWYQQVLGQGPQFIFQYYEKEERGRGNFPDRFSARQFPNYSSELNVNALLLGDSALYLCASSLVVEPFYTFGSGTRLTVV.